This T cell receptor (beta chain) was captured in a study of T cells in women clearing cervical HPV infection. Across the whole study: Cases were women with histologically confirmed HPV16-related CIN3 or worse, including a couple of invasive cancers. Case blood was drawn when the lesion was first found; control blood after infection became undetectable.

As regards this clone: Read sequence stops 3 residues before the CDR3 end, and the germline J gene provides the missing end.

Genomic DNA, averaging approximately 1,300 ng per sample, yielded TCR beta CDR3 via immunoSEQ. The data were produced by immunoSEQ multiplex PCR, yet TCRdb's version contains in-frame clones alone and is incomplete. Its listing shows about 37,000 clones. The CDR3 runs to 16 residues. V lost 3 bases to trimming and J lost 0 bases; unmatched junction nucleotides: 7. CDR1 and CDR2 (germline): GTSNPN, SVGIG (reference sequence). All participants had a single incident cervical HPV16 infection, and prevalent HPV16 infections were excluded. Sequencing input: blood buffy coat. This receptor was taken from a woman aged 18-70 years with a cervical HPV16 infection that either progressed to CIN3+ or cleared (not recorded which). The rearrangement links TRBV30 to TRBJ1-5, with 8 positions matching TRBD1. The CDR3 loop reads CAWSVGTGYSNQPQHF. CDR3 DNA (partial): TGTGCCTGGAGCGTCGGGACAGGATATAGCAATCAGCCC.